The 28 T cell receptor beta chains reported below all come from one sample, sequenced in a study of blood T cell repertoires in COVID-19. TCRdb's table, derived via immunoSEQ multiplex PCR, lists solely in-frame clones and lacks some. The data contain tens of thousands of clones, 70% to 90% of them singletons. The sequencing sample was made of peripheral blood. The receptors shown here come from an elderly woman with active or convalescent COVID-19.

The chain's CDR3 is CATRGGGSYNEQFF. CDR3 DNA: TGTGCCACTCGTGGCGGGGGATCCTACAATGAGCAGTTCTTC. The V and J genes are TRBV15 and TRBJ2-1; 7 bases are a match to TRBD2. In germline, CDR1 is LNHNV, CDR2 YYDKDF (reference sequence). Trimming removed 9 bases from V and 1 base from J; junction bases left unmatched: 6. The CDR3 has 14 amino acids.

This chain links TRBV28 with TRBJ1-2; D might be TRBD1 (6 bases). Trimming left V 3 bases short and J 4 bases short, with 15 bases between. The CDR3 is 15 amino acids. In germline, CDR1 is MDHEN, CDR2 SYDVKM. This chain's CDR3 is CASSFRGQGIYGYTF. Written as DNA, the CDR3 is TGTGCCAGCAGTTTCAGGGGCCAGGGGATCTATGGCTACACCTTC.

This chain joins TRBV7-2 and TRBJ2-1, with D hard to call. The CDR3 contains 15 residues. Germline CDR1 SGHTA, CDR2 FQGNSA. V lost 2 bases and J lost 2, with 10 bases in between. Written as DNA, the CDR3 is TGTGCCAGCAGCTTACGTCCTCCTCCCTACAATGAGCAGTTCTTC. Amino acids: CASSLRPPPYNEQFF.

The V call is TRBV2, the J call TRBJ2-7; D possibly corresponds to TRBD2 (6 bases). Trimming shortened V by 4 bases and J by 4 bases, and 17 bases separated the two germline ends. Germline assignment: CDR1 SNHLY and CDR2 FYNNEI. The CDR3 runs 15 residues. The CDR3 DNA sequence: TGTGCCAGCAGTGTGGCCAGGGCGGGGAGATACGAGCAGTACTTC. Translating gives CASSVARAGRYEQYF.

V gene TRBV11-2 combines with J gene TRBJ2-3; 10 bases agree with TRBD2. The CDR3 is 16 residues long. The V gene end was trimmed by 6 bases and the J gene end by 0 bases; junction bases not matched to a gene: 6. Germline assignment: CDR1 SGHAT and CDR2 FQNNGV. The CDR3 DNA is TGTGCCAGCAGATTCAGAGCGGGAGGGAGCACAGATACGCAGTATTTT. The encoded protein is CASRFRAGGSTDTQYF.

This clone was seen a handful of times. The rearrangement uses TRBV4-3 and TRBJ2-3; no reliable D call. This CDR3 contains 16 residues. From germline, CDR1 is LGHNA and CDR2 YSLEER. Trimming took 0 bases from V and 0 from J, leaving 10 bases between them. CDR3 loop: CASSQEWRLSTDTQYF. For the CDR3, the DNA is TGCGCCAGCAGCCAAGAATGGCGGCTTAGCACAGATACGCAGTATTTT.

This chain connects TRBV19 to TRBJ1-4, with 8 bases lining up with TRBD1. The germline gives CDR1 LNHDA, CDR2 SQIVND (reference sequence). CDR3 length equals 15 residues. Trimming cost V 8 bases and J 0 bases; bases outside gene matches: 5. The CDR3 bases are TGTGCCAGTTCGACAGGGGCGGCAACTAATGAAAAACTGTTTTTT. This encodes CASSTGAATNEKLFF.

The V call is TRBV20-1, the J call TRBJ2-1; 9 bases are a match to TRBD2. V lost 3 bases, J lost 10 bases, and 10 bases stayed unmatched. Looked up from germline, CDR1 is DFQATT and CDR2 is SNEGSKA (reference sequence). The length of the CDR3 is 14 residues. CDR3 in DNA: TGCAGTGCTAGTGGGGCGGGAGGGCCTCGGGAGCAGTTCTTC. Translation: CSASGAGGPREQFF.

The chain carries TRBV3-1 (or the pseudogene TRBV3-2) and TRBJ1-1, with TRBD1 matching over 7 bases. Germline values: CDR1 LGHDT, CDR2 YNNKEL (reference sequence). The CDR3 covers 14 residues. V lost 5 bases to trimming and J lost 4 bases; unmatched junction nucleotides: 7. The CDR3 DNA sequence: TGTGCCAGCAGCGCCAGGGGGAAAGGCACTGAAGCTTTCTTT. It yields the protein CASSARGKGTEAFF.

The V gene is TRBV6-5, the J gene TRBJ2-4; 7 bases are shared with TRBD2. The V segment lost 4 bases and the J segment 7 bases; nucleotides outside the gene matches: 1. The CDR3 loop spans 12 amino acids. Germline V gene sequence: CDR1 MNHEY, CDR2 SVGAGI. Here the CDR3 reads CASSLGGNIQYF. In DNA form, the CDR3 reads TGTGCCAGCAGTTTGGGGGGGAACATTCAGTACTTC.

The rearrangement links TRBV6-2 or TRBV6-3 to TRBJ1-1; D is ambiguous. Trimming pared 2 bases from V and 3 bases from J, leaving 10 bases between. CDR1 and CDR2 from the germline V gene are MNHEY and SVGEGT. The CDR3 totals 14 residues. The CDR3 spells CASSYIGEHTEAFF. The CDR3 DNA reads TGTGCCAGCAGTTACATCGGGGAGCACACTGAAGCTTTCTTT.

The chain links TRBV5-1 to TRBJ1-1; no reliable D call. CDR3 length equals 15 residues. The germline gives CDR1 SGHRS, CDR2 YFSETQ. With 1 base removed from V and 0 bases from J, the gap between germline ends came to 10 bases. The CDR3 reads CASSLMSSVNTEAFF. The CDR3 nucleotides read TGCGCCAGCAGCTTGATGTCCTCAGTGAACACTGAAGCTTTCTTT.

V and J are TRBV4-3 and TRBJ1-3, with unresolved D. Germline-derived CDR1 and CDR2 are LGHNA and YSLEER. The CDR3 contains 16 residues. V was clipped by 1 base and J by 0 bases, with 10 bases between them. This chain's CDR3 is CASSQVTGGSGNTIYF. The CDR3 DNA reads TGCGCCAGCAGCCAAGTTACGGGAGGCTCTGGAAACACCATATATTTT.

The CDR3 reads CASSISLAYEQYF. The CDR3 DNA follows: TGTGCCAGTAGTATTTCACTAGCCTACGAGCAGTACTTC. The chain employs TRBV19 and TRBJ2-7; weak D call: TRBD2 (5 bases). Germline CDR1 is LNHDA and CDR2 is SQIVND (reference sequence). The V end was cut by 3 bases, the J end by 2 bases, with 8 bases between. The CDR3 sequence is 13 residues long.

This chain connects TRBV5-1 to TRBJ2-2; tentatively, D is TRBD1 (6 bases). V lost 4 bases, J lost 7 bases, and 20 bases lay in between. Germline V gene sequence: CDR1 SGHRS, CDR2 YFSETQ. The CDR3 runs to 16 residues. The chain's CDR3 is CASSRDLRGSGGELFF. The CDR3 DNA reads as TGCGCCAGCAGCCGGGATCTTAGGGGGTCAGGCGGGGAGCTGTTTTTT.

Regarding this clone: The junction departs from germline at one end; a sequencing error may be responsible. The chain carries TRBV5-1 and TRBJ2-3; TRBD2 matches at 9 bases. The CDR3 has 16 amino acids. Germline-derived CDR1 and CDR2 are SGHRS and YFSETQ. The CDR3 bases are TGCGCCAGCACCTTGGATGGCGGGGGGGCCGCAGATACGCAGTATTTT. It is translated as CASTLDGGGAADTQYF.

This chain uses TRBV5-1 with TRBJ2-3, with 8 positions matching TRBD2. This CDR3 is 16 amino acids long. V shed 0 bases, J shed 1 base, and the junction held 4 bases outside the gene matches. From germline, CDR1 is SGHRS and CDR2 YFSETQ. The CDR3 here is CASSLGTSGRTDTQYF. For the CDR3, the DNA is TGCGCCAGCAGCTTGGGTACTAGCGGCCGCACAGATACGCAGTATTTT. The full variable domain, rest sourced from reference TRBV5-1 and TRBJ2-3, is KAGVTQTPRYLIKTRGQQVTLSCSPISGHRSVSWYQQTPGQGLQFLFEYFSETQRNKGNFPGRFSGRQFSNSRSEMNVSTLELGDSALYLCASSLGTSGRTDTQYFGPGTRLTVL.

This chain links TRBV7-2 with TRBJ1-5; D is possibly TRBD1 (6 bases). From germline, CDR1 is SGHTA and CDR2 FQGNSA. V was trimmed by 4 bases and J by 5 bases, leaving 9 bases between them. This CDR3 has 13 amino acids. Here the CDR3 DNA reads TGTGCCAGCAGCTATGGACAGTATCAGCCCCAGCATTTT. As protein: CASSYGQYQPQHF. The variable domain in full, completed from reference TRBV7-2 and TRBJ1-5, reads GAGVSQSPSNKVTEKGKDVELRCDPISGHTALYWYRQSLGQGLEFLIYFQGNSAPDKSGLPSDRFSAERTGGSVSTLTIQRTQQEDSAVYLCASSYGQYQPQHFGDGTRLSIL.

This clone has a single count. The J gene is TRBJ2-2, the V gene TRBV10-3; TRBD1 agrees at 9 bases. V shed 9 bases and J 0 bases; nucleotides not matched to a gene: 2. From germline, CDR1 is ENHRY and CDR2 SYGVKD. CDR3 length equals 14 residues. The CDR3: CAIRQGANTGELFF. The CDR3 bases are TGTGCCATTAGACAGGGGGCGAACACCGGGGAGCTGTTTTTT.

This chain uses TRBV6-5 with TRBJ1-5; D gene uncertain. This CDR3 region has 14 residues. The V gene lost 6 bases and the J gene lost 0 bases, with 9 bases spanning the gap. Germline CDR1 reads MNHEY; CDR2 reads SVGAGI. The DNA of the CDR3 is TGTGCCAGCAGGGGCGATCCTAGCAATCAGCCCCAGCATTTT. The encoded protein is CASRGDPSNQPQHF.

The CDR3 spells CASSFGGGMEELFF. The CDR3 DNA sequence: TGTGCCAGCAGTTTCGGCGGGGGGATGGAGGAGCTGTTTTTT. The V gene is TRBV28, the J gene TRBJ2-2; the match to TRBD2 covers 8 bases. Looked up from germline, CDR1 is MDHEN and CDR2 is SYDVKM. CDR3 size: 14 residues. V lost 3 bases and J lost 10; bases outside the gene matches: 7.

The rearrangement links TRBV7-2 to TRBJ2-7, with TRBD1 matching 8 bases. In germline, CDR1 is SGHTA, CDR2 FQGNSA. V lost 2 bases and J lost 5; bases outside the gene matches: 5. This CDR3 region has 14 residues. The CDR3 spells CASSLPGGFNEQYF. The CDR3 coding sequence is TGTGCCAGCAGCTTACCAGGGGGCTTTAACGAGCAGTACTTC.

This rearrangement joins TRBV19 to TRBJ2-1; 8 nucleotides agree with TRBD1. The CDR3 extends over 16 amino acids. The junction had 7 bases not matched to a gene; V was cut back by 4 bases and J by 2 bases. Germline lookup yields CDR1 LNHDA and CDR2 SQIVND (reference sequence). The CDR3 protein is CASSTRDRGPYNEQFF. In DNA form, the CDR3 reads TGTGCCAGTAGTACTCGAGACAGGGGCCCCTACAATGAGCAGTTCTTC. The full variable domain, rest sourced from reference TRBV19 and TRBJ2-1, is DGGITQSPKYLFRKEGQNVTLSCEQNLNHDAMYWYRQDPGQGLRLIYYSQIVNDFQKGDIAEGYSVSREKKESFPLTVTSAQKNPTAFYLCASSTRDRGPYNEQFFGPGTRLTVL.

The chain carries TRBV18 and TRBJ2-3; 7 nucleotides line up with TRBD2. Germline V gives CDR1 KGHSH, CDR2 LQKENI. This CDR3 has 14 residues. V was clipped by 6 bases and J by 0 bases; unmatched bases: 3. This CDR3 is CASSGLPSTDTQYF. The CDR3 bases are TGTGCCAGCTCGGGACTACCTAGCACAGATACGCAGTATTTT. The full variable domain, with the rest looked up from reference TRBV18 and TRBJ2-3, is NAGVMQNPRHLVRRRGQEARLRCSPMKGHSHVYWYRQLPEEGLKFMVYLQKENIIDESGMPKERFSAEFPKEGPSILRIQQVVRGDSAAYFCASSGLPSTDTQYFGPGTRLTVL.

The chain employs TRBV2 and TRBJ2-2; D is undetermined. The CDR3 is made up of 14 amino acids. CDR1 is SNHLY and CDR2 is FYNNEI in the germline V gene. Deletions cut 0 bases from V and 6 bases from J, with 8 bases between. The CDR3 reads CASSEATVAGELFF. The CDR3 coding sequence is TGTGCCAGCAGTGAAGCTACAGTAGCCGGGGAGCTGTTTTTT.

CDR3 nucleotide sequence: TGTGCCACATGCCGGGCTAGCGGGGTGAACACCGGGGAGCTGTTTTTT. Residues: CATCRASGVNTGELFF. V and J are TRBV19 and TRBJ2-2; 9 nucleotides agree with TRBD2. The CDR3 length is 16 residues. After removal of 10 bases from V and 1 base from J, the junction contained 10 bases not matched to a gene. CDR1 and CDR2 from the germline V gene are LNHDA and SQIVND (reference sequence).

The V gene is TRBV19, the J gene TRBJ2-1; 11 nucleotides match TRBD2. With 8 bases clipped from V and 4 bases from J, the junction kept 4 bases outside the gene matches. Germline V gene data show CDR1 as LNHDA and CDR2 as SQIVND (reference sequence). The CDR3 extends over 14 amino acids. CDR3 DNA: TGTGCCAGTTCGACTAGCGGGACTTACAATGAGCAGTTCTTC. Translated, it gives CASSTSGTYNEQFF.

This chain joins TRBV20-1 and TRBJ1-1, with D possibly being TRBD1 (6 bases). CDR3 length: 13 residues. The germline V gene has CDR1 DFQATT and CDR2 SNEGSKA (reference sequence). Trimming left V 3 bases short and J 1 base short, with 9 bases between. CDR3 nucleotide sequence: TGCAGTGCTAGTGAGACAGGGAACACTGAAGCTTTCTTT. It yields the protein CSASETGNTEAFF.